The 2 T cell receptor beta chains below all came from one sample that was sequenced in a study of shared clonotypes between healthy human individuals. Assay: immunoSEQ multiplex PCR; the TCRdb copy retains only in-frame clones and omits some. The table lists over a million clones, approximately 80% of them singletons, with roughly 0.62% in the top ten. The specimen sequenced was memory CD4+ T cells from PBMCs. Subset denoted: CD45RA-negative fraction. These TCRs come from a man between 18 and 35 years old in good health. Some clones in this sample may be carry-over from other donors' samples.

J is TRBJ1-3 and V is TRBV5-6; D not resolved. CDR1 is SGHDT, CDR2 YYEEEE, per germline. CDR3 size: 13 residues. The CDR3 DNA is TGTGCTACTGGGCGTTACTCTGGAAACACCATATATTTT. Translation: CATGRYSGNTIYF.

This clone was found a few times. V and J are TRBV2 and TRBJ1-1; D possibly corresponds to TRBD1 (5 bases). V lost 7 bases to trimming and J lost 3 bases, with 12 bases between them. Germline CDR1 and CDR2: SNHLY and FYNNEI. CDR3 length: 13 amino acids. The DNA for the CDR3 is TGTGCCAGCACCGGGGGGTGGGACACTGAAGCTTTCTTT. Amino acid sequence: CASTGGWDTEAFF.